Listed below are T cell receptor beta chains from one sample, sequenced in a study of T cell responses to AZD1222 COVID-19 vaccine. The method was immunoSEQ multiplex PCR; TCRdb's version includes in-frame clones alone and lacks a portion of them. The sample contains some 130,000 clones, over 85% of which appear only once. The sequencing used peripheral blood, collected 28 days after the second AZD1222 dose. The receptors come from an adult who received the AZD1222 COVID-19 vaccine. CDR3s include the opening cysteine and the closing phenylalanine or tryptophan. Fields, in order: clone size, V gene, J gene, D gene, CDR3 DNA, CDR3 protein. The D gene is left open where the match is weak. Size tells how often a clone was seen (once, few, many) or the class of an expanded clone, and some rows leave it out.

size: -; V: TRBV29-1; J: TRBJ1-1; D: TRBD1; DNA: TGCAGCGTGACGACAGGGACCACCACTGAAGCTTTCTTT; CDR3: CSVTTGTTTEAFF
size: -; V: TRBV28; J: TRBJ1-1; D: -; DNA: TGTGCCAGCAGTCGCCGAAGTGGGGTGACTGAAGCTTTCTTT; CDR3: CASSRRSGVTEAFF
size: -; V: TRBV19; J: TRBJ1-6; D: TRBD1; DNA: TGTGCCAGTAGTGCCAGGGACAGGGGTACAAGTTCACCCCTCCACTTT; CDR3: CASSARDRGTSSPLHF
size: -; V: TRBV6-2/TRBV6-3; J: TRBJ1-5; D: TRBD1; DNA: TGTGCCAGCAGTTACCCCGAGGGGGCCCAGCCCCAGCATTTT; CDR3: CASSYPEGAQPQHF
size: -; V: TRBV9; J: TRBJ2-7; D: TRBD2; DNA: TGTGCCAGCAGCGTAGGGACTAGCGGGATTTACGAGCAGTACTTC; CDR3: CASSVGTSGIYEQYF
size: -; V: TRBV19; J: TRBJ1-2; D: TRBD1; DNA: TGTGCCAGTAGCAGAGGCGGGGCACAGGGGGCATCGCCCTATGGCTACACCTTC; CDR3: CASSRGGAQGASPYGYTF
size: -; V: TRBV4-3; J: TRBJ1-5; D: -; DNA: TGCGCCAGCAGCCAAGATATTTGGGGTAATCAGCCCCAGCATTTT; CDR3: CASSQDIWGNQPQHF
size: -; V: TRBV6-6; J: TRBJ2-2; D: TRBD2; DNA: TGTGCCAGCAGTCGGACTAGCGGGGGGACCGGGGAGCTGTTTTTT; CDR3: CASSRTSGGTGELFF
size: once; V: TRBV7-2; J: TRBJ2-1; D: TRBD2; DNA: TGTGCCAGCAGTCCCGGGACTAGCGCCTACAATGAGCAGTTCTTC; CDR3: CASSPGTSAYNEQFF
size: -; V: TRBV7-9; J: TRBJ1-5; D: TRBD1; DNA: TGTGCCAGCCGGGACAGGGACCAGCCCCAGCATTTT; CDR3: CASRDRDQPQHF
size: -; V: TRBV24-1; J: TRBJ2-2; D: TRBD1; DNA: TGTGCCACCAGTGAGACAGGGATGAACACCGGGGAGCTGTTTTTT; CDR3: CATSETGMNTGELFF
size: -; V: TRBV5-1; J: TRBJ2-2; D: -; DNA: TGCGCCAGCAGCTTGCTAGAAGTGGGGACCGGGGAGCTGTTTTTT; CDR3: CASSLLEVGTGELFF
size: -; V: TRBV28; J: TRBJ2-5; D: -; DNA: TGTGCCAGCAGTCCGGCAGGGCGGGAGACCCAGTACTTC; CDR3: CASSPAGRETQYF
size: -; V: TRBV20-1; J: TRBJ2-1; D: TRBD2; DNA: TGCAGGCCTGGCGGGAGTGATGAGCAGTTCTTC; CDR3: CRPGGSDEQFF
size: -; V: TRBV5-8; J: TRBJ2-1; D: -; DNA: TGTGCCAGCAGCTTGTGGGGCGATGAGCAGTTCTTC; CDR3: CASSLWGDEQFF
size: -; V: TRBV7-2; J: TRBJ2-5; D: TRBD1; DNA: TGTGCCAGCAGCCTGACAGGGAAGGAGACCCAGTACTTC; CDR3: CASSLTGKETQYF
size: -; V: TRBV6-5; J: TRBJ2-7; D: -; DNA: TGTGCCAGCAGAGCCCGGGACACTGGCTACGAGCAGTACTTC; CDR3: CASRARDTGYEQYF
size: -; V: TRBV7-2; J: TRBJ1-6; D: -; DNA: TGTGCCAGCAGCTTACGACAGGCCAATTCACCCCTCCACTTT; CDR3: CASSLRQANSPLHF
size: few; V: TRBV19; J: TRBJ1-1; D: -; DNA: TGTGCCAGCTCCGTAGGAGGAGCCGGCGGTGAAGCTTTCTTT; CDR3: CASSVGGAGGEAFF
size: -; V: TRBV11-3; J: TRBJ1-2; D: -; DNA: TGTGCCAGCAGCTGGGGAGGGAGAGGCTACACCTTC; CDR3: CASSWGGRGYTF
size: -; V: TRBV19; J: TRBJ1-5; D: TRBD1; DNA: TGTGCCAGTAGTATAAGGGCAGGGGGCACAAATAGCAATCAGCCCCAGCATTTT; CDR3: CASSIRAGGTNSNQPQHF
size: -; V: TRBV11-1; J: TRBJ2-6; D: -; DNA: TGTGCCAGCAGTACAACAAGCTCTGGGGCCAACGTCCTGACTTTC; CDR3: CASSTTSSGANVLTF
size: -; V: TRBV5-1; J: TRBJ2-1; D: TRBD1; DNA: TGCGCCAGCAGCTTGGATGGGACAGGGTTGAATGAGCAGTTCTTC; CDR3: CASSLDGTGLNEQFF
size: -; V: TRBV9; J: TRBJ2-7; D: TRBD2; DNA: TGTGCCAGCAGCCCCTCGGCGGGAGCCGCCTACGAGCAGTACTTC; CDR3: CASSPSAGAAYEQYF
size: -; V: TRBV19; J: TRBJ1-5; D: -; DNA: TGTGCCAGTTCGGCAGCACCTAGCAATCAGCCCCAGCATTTT; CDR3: CASSAAPSNQPQHF
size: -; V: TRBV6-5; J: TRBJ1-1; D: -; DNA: TGTGCCAGCAGCCCACGGGGGGTTGGTCCGACTGAAGCTTTCTTT; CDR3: CASSPRGVGPTEAFF